This TCR beta chain was sequenced in a study of monozygotic twins with inflammatory bowel disease. Whole blood served as the source of total RNA, and no T cell sorting took place. CDR3 length: 13 residues. The quantity of total RNA per TCR library was about 3.5 ug. Template switching was used to attach UMIs, which incorporated a 6-nucleotide sample barcode. For each CDR3 protein, TCRdb gives one entry from its re-call of the 5' RACE reads, without DNA. Listed are approximately 400,000 distinct CDR3 sequences; 2% to 3% falls within the top ten. Sequenced input: blood. This receptor was identified in a human donor with ulcerative colitis or Crohn's disease, or a healthy co-twin of an affected twin (not recorded which). This chain uses TRBV12-3 or TRBV12-4 with TRBJ2-5. The CDR3 protein is CASSLNFQETQYF.